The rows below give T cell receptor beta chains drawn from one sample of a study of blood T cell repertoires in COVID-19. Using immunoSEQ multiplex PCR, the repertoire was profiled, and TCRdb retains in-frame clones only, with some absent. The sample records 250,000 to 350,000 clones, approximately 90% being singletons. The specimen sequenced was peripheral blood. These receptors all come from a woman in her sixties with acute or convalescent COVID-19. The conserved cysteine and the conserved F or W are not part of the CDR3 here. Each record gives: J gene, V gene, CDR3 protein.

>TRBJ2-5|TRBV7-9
ASSSLSSGRAEGETQY
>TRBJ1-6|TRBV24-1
ATQGDRYNSPLH
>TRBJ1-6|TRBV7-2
ASSSEGQGNSPLH
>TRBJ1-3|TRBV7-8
ASSLAGGLTGNTIY
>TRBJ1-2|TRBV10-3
AISEEGLGGYT
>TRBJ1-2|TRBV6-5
ASSRQGAGGYT
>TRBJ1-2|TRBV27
ASSPGDRINYGYT
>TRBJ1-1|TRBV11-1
ASSLDGTGDTEAF
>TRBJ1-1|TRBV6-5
ASWADMNTEAF
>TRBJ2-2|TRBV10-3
AISEFDRGGTGELF
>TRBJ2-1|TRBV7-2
ASSFPGAYNEQF
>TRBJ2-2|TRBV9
ASSVGEGFRELF
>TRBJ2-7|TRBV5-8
ASSAQGSTYEQY
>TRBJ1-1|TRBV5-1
ASSRGAGTGITEAF
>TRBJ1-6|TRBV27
ASSWGPGTGVSPLH
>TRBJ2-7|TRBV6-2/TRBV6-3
ASSSGVDYEQY
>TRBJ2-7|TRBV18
ASSPPSGIYEQY
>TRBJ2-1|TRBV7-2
ASSLGGWVGRYNEQF
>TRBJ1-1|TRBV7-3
ASSSTGGENTEAF
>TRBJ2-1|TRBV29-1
SVEGIRGQGSYNEQF
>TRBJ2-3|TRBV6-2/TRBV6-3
ASSRGLAGGLPTDTQY
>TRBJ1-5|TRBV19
ASSFAQGASNQPQH